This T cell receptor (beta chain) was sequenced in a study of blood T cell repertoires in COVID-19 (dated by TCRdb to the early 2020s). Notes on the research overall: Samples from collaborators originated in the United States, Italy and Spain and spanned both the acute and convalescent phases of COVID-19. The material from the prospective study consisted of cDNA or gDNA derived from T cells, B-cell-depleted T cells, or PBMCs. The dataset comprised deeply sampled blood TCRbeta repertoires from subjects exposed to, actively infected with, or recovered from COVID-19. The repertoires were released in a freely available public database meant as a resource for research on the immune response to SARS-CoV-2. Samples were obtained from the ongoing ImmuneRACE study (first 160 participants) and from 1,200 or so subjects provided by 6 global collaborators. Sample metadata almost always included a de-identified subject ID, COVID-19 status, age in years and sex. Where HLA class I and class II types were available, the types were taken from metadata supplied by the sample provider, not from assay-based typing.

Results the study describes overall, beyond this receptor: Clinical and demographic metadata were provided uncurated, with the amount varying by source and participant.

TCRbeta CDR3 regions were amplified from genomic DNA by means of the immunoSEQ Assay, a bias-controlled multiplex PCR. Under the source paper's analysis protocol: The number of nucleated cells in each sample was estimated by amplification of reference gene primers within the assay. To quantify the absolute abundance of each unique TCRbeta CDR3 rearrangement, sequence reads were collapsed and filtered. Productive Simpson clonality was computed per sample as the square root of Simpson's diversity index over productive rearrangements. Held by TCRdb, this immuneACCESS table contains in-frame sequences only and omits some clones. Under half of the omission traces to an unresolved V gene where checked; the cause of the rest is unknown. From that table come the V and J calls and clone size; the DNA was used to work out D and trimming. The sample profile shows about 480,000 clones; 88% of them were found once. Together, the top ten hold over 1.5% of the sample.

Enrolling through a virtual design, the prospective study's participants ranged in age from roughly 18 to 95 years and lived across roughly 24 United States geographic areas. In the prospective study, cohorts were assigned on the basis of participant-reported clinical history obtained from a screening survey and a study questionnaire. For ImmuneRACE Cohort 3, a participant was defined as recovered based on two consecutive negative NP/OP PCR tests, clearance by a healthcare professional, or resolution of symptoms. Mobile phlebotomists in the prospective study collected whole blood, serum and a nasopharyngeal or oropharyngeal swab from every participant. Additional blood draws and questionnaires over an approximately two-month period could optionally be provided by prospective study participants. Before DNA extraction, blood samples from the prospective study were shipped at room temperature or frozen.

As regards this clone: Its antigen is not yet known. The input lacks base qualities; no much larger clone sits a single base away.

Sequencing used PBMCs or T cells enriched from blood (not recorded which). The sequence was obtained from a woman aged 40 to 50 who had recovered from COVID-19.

CDR3 loop: CASSGPTEFYGYTF. The DNA reads as follows: TGTGCCAGCAGCGGACCGACAGAATTCTATGGCTACACCTTC. The rearranged segments are TRBV5-5 and TRBJ1-2, and perhaps TRBD1 as D gene, on 5 matching bases. CDR1 SGHKS and CDR2 YYEKEE are derived from the germline V gene (reference sequence). Between the V and J ends, shortened by 4 bases and 4 bases respectively, the junction contains 14 bases. From cysteine to phenylalanine, the CDR3 is 14 amino acids long. Only the CDR3 DNA stays, 42 bases, in frame from base 1.